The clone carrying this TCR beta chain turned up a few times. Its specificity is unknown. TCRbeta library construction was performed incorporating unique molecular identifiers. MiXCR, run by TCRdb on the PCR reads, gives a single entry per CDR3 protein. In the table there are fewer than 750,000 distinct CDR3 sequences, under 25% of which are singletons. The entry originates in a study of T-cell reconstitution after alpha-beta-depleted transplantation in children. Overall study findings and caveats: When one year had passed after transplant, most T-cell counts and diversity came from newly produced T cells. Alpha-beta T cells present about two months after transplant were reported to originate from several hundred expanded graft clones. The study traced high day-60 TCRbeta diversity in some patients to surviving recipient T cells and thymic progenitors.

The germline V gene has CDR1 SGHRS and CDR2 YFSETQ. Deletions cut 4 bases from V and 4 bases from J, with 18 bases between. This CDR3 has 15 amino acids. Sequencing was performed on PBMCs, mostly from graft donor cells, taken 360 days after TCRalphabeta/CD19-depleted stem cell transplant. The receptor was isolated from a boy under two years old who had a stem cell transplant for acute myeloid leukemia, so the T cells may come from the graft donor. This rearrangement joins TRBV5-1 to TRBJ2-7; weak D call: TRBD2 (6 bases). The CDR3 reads CASSVGWGGTYEQYF. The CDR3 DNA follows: TGCGCCAGCAGCGTTGGTTGGGGAGGTACGTACGAGCAGTACTTC.